This record covers a single T cell receptor (beta chain). Those with alopecia areata gave lesional scalp punch biopsies and peripheral blood. The sample is drawn from a study of CD8+ T cells in alopecia areata. The overall study: Each day, treated patients took oral tofacitinib twice, at 5 to 10 mg per dose.

It was cDNA, reverse transcribed from extracted RNA, that served as the sequencing template. Profiling relied on immunoSEQ multiplex PCR, and the TCRdb table lists in-frame clones only, not all of them. This repertoire shows 120,000 to 150,000 clones, 80% to 90% found once; its top ten account for approximately 16%. The source is a human donor with alopecia areata. Sample: CD8+ T cells sorted from blood, taken at week 0.

CDR3 amino acids: CASSPLLDRGNYGYTF. CDR3 bases: TGTGCCAGCAGCCCCCTTTTGGACAGGGGAAACTATGGCTACACCTTC. The chain has TRBV5-4 and TRBJ1-2; 9 nucleotides agree with TRBD1. The CDR3 consists of 16 residues. Looked up from germline, CDR1 is SGHNT and CDR2 is YYREEE (reference sequence). Trimming cost V 4 bases and J 2 bases; bases outside gene matches: 9.